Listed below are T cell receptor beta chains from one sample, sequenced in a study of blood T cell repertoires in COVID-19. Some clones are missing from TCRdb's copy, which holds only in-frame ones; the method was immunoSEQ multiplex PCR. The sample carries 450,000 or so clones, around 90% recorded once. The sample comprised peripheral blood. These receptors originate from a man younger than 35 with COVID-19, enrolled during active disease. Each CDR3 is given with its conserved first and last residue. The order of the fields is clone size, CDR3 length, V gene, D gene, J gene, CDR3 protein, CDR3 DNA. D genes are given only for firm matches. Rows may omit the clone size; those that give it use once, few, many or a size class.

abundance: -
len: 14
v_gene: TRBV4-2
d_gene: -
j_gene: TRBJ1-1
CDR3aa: CASSQVGAGTEAFF
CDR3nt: TGTGCCAGCAGCCAAGTGGGGGCAGGGACTGAAGCTTTCTTT

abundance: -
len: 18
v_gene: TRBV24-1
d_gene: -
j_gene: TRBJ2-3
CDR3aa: CATSETRDSSPSTDTQYF
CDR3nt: TGTGCCACCAGTGAAACTCGGGACTCCTCCCCGAGCACAGATACGCAGTATTTT

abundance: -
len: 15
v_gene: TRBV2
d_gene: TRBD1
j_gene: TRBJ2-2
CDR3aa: CASRPTGRVTGELFF
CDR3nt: TGTGCCAGCAGACCGACAGGGCGGGTCACCGGGGAGCTGTTTTTT

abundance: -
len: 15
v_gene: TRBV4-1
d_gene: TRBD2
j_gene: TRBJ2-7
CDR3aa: CASSQGLSGGYEQYF
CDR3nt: TGCGCCAGCAGCCAAGGCCTTAGCGGGGGCTACGAGCAGTACTTC

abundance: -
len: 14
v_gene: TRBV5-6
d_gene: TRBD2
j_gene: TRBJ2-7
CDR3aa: CASSLALADYEQYF
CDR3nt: TGTGCCAGCAGCTTGGCTCTAGCGGACTACGAGCAGTACTTC

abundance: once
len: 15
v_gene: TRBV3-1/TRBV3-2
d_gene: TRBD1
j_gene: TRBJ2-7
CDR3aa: CASALSTGSSYEQYF
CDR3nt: TGTGCCAGCGCCCTCTCGACAGGGAGCTCCTACGAGCAGTACTTC

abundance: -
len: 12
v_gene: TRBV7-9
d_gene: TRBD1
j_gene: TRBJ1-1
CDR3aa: CASSLRDRKAFF
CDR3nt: TGTGCCAGCAGCTTAAGGGACAGAAAAGCTTTCTTT

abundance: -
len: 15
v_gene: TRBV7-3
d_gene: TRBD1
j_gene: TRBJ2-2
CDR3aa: CASSLNQGAAGELFF
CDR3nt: TGTGCCAGCAGCTTAAATCAGGGGGCGGCCGGGGAGCTGTTTTTT

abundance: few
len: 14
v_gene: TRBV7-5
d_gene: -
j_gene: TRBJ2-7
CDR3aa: CVRSPSGWLSEQYF
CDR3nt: TGTGTCAGAAGCCCTAGTGGGTGGCTTAGCGAGCAGTACTTC

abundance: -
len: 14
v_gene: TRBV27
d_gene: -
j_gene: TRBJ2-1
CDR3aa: CASSFRGRRNEQFF
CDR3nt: TGTGCCAGCAGTTTCAGGGGTCGGAGGAATGAGCAGTTCTTC

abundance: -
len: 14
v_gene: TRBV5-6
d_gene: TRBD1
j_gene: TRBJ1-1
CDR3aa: CASRLGTGWPEAFF
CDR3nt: TGTGCCAGCAGACTCGGGACAGGGTGGCCTGAAGCTTTCTTT

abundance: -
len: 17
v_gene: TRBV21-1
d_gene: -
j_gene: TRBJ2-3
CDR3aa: CASQRPIRGGDTDTQYF
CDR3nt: TGTGCCAGCCAAAGGCCCATCAGGGGAGGGGACACAGATACGCAGTATTTT

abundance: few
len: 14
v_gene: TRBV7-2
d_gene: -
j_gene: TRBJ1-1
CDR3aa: CASTPRRLNTEAFF
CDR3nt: TGTGCCAGCACCCCCCGCAGGCTGAACACTGAAGCTTTCTTT

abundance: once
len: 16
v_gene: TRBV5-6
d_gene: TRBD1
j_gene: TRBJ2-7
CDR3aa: CASTGGDSRFSYEQYF
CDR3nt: TGTGCCAGCACCGGTGGGGACAGCCGCTTCTCCTACGAGCAGTACTTC

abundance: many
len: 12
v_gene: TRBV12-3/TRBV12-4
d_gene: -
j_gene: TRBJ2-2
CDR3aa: CASREVPGELFF
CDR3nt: TGTGCCAGCAGGGAGGTCCCCGGGGAGCTGTTTTTT

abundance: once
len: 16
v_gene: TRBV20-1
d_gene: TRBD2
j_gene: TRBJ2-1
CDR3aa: CSASSYSGKSYNEQFF
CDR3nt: TGCAGTGCTAGTTCCTATAGCGGGAAATCCTACAATGAGCAGTTCTTC

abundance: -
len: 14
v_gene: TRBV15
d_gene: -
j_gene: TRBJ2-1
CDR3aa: CATSRDHQGNEQFF
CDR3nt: TGTGCCACCAGCAGAGATCACCAGGGCAATGAGCAGTTCTTC

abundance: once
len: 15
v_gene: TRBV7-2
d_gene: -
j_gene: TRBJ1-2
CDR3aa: CASSLPAGADYGYTF
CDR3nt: TGTGCCAGCAGCTTACCCGCAGGGGCTGACTATGGCTACACCTTC

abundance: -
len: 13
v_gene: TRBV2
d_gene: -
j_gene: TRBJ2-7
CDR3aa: CASSVVSSYEQYF
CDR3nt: TGTGCCAGCAGTGTTGTTAGCTCCTACGAGCAGTACTTC

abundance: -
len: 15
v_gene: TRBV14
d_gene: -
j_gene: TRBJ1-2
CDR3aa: CASSQRGSPPYGYTF
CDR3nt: TGTGCCAGCAGTCAGCGGGGTTCCCCACCCTATGGCTACACCTTC

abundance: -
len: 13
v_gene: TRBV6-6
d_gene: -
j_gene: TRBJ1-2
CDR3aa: CASSYDRGYGYTF
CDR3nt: TGTGCCAGCAGTTATGACCGGGGCTATGGCTACACCTTC

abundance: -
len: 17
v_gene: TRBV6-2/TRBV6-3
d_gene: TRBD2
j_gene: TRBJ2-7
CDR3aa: CASSYLSTGGPSYEQYF
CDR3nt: TGTGCCAGCAGTTACTTAAGTACGGGAGGGCCCTCCTACGAGCAGTACTTC

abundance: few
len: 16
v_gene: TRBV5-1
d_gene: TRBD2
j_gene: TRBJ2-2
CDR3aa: CASSLTAGENTGELFF
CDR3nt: TGCGCCAGCAGCTTGACAGCGGGGGAGAACACCGGGGAGCTGTTTTTT

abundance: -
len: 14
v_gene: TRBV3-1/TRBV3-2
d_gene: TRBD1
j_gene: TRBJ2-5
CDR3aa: CASTSTGGPETQYF
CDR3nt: TGTGCCAGCACCTCGACAGGGGGGCCAGAGACCCAGTACTTC

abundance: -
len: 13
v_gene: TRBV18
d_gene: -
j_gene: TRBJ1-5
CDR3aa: CASRVGSNQPQHF
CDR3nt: TGTGCCAGCCGGGTAGGTTCCAATCAGCCCCAGCATTTT

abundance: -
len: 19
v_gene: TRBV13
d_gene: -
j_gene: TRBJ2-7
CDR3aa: CASSLNSGLSYPLTYEQYF
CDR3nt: TGTGCCAGCAGCTTGAATAGCGGACTCAGCTATCCCCTTACCTACGAGCAGTACTTC

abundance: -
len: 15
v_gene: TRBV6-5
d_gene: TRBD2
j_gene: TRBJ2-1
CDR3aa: CASSYTASGYNEQFF
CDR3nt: TGTGCCAGCAGTTACACGGCTAGCGGCTACAATGAGCAGTTCTTC

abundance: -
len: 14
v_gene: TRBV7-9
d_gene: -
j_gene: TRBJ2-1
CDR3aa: CASSLEGSVAVQFF
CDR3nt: TGTGCCAGCAGCTTAGAGGGTAGCGTCGCGGTGCAGTTCTTC

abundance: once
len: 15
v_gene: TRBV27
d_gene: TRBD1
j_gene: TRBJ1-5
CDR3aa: CASRRTGQINQPQHF
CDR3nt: TGTGCCAGCAGGAGGACGGGACAGATCAATCAGCCCCAGCATTTT

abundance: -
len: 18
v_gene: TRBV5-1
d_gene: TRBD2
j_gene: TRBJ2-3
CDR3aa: CASSSPGLAGGLADTQYF
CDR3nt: TGCGCCAGCAGCTCGCCGGGACTAGCGGGGGGGCTTGCAGATACGCAGTATTTT

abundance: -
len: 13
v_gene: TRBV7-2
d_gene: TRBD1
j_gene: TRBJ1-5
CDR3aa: CASSFTGDQPQHF
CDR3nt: TGTGCCAGCAGCTTTACAGGGGACCAGCCCCAGCATTTT

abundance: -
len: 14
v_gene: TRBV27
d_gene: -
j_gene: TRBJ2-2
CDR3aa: CASSSGLNTGELFF
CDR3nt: TGTGCCAGCAGTTCCGGACTCAACACCGGGGAGCTGTTTTTT

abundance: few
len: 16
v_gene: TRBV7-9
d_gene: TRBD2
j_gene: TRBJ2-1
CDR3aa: CASSWGLAGVSNEQFF
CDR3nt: TGTGCCAGCAGCTGGGGACTAGCGGGAGTCAGCAATGAGCAGTTCTTC

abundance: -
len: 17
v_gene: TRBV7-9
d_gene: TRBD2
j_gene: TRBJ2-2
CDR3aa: CASSSVRAGSNTGELFF
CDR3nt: TGTGCCAGCAGCTCCGTGCGAGCGGGGTCGAACACCGGGGAGCTGTTTTTT

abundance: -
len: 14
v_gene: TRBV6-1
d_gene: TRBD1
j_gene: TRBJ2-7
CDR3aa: CASSELGQGYEQYF
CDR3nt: TGTGCCAGCAGTGAATTGGGACAGGGGTACGAGCAGTACTTC

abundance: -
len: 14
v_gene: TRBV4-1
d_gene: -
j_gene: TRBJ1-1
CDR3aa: CASTLRGSNTEAFF
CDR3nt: TGCGCCAGCACCCTACGGGGGTCGAACACTGAAGCTTTCTTT

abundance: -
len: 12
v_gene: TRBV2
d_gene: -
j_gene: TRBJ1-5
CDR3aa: CASSTYSGTQHF
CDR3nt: TGTGCCAGCAGTACATACAGTGGAACGCAGCATTTT

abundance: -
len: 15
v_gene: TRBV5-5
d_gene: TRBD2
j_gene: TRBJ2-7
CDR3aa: CASSSTSGGAYEQYF
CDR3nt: TGTGCCAGCAGCTCGACTAGCGGGGGGGCCTACGAGCAGTACTTC

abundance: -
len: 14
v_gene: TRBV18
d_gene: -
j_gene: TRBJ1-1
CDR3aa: CASSPREGGTEAFF
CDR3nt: TGTGCCAGCTCACCCCGGGAGGGAGGCACTGAAGCTTTCTTT

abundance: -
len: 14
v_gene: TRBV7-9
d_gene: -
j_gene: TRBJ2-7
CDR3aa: CASSSSDRPSEQYF
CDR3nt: TGTGCCAGCAGCTCCTCAGACAGGCCCTCCGAGCAGTACTTC

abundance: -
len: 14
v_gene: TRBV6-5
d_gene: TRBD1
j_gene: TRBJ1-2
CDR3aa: CASSRGTGTYGYTF
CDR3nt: TGTGCCAGCAGCCGTGGGACAGGGACTTATGGCTACACCTTC

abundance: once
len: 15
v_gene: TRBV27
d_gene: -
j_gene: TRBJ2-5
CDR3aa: CASSLGFLSQETQYF
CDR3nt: TGTGCCAGCAGTTTAGGCTTCCTCTCCCAAGAGACCCAGTACTTC

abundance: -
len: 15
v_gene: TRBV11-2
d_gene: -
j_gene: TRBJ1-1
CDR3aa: CASSLDGGGLSEAFF
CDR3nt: TGTGCCAGCAGCTTAGATGGGGGCGGGCTGTCTGAAGCTTTCTTT

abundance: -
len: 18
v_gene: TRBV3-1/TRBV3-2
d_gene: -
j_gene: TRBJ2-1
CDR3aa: CASSQNGNSFSSYNEQFF
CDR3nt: TGTGCCAGCAGCCAAAACGGGAACTCATTCAGCTCCTACAATGAGCAGTTCTTC

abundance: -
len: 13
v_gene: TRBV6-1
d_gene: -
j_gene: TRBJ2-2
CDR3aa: CASSEASYGELFF
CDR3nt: TGTGCCAGCAGTGAAGCAAGCTACGGGGAGCTGTTTTTT

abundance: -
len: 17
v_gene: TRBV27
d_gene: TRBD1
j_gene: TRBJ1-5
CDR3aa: CASSSLLRGLGNQPQHF
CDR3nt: TGTGCCAGCAGTTCTCTACTAAGGGGGCTGGGCAATCAGCCCCAGCATTTT

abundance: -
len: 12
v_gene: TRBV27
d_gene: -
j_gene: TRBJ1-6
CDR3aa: CAVGVPNSPLHF
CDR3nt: TGTGCAGTTGGAGTTCCTAATTCACCCCTCCACTTT

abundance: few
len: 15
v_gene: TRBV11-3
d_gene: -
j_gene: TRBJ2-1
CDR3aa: CASTDTLQGTNEQFF
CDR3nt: TGTGCCAGCACCGACACCTTACAGGGTACCAATGAGCAGTTCTTC

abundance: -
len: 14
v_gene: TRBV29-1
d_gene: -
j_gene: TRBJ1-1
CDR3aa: CSVLARGFETEAFF
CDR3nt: TGCAGCGTCCTCGCTCGGGGTTTTGAGACTGAAGCTTTCTTT

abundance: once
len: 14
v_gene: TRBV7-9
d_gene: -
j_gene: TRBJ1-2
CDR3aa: CASFAGGGDYGYTF
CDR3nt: TGTGCCAGCTTCGCGGGAGGGGGAGACTATGGCTACACCTTC

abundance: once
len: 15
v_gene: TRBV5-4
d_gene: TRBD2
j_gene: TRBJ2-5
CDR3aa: CASSTQRGGRETQYF
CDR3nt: TGTGCCAGCAGCACGCAGCGGGGGGGCCGGGAGACCCAGTACTTC

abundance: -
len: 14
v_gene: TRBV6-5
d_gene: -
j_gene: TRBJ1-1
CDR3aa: CASSSEAGGTEAFF
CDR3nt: TGTGCCAGCAGTAGCGAGGCGGGAGGGACTGAAGCTTTCTTT

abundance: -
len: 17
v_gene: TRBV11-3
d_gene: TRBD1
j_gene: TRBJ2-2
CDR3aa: CASSSPFLIGGNGELFF
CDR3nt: TGTGCCAGCAGCTCCCCATTTTTGATAGGGGGCAATGGGGAGCTGTTTTTT

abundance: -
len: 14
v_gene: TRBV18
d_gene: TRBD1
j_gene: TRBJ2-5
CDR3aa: CASSPGQVQETQYF
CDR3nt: TGTGCCAGCTCACCAGGACAGGTACAAGAGACCCAGTACTTC

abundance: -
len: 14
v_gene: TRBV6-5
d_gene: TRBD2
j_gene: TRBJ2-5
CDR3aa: CASTRVGGQETQYF
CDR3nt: TGTGCCAGCACTCGAGTGGGGGGGCAAGAGACCCAGTACTTC

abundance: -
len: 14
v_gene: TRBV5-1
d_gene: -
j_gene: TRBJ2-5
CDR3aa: CASSPDVYQETQYF
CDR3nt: TGCGCCAGCAGCCCAGATGTGTACCAAGAGACCCAGTACTTC

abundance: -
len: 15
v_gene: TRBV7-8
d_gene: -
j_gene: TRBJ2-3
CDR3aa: CASSLALSGTDTQYF
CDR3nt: TGTGCCAGCAGCTTAGCGCTAAGCGGCACAGATACGCAGTATTTT

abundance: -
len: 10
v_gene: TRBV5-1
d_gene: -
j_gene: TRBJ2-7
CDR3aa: CASSRLREYF
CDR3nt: TGCGCCAGCAGCCGACTGAGGGAGTACTTC